Sequencing of this T cell receptor (beta chain) was carried out in a study of technical replicates of blood from a handful of donors. Germline CDR1 reads SNHLY; CDR2 reads FYNNEI. The CDR3 spans 16 residues. Germline trimming cut 6 bases from V and 2 bases from J; bases unmatched to any gene: 10. The table came from immunoSEQ multiplex PCR; TCRdb's copy has only in-frame clones and leaves some out. The sample yields tens of thousands of clones, roughly 98% seen once. V usage is TRBV2 and J usage is TRBJ1-5; TRBD1 agrees at 7 bases. This sequence was found in a human donor in good health. The sequencing input was T cells isolated from PBMCs. The CDR3, as DNA: TGTGCCAGCAGGGCCCATAGGGGGCAAGGCAATCAGCCCCAGCATTTT. It specifies CASRAHRGQGNQPQHF.